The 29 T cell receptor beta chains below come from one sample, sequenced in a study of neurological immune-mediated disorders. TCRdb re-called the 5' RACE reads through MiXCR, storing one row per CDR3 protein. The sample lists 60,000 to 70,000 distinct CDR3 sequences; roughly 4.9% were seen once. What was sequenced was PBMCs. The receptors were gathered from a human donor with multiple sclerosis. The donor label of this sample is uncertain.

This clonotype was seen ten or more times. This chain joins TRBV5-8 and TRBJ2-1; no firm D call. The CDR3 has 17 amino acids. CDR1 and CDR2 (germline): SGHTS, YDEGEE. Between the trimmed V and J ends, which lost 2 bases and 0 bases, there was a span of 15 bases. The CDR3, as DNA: TGTGCCAGCAGCTTAGCCCCGGCGGTGGACTCCTACAATGAGCAGTTCTTC. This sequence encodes CASSLAPAVDSYNEQFF. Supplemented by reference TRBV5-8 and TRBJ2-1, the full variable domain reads EAGVTQSPTHLIKTRGQQATLRCSPISGHTSVYWYQQALGLGLQFLLWYDEGEERNRGNFPPRFSGRQFPNYSSELNVNALELEDSALYLCASSLAPAVDSYNEQFFGPGTRLTVL.

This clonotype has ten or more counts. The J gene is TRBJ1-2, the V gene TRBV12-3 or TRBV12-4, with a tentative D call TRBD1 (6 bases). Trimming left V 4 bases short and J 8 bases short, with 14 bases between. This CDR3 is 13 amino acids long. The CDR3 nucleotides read TGTGCCAGCAGTTCCCTCCAGGGGACCGGCTACACCTTC. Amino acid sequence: CASSSLQGTGYTF.

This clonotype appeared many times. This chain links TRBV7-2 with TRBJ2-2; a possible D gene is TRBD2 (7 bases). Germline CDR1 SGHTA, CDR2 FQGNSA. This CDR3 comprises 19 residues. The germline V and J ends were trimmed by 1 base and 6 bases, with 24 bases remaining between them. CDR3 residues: CASSLVGPSGGPGSGELFF. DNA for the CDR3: TGTGCCAGCAGCTTAGTCGGTCCCTCCGGGGGGCCAGGATCCGGGGAGCTGTTTTTT.

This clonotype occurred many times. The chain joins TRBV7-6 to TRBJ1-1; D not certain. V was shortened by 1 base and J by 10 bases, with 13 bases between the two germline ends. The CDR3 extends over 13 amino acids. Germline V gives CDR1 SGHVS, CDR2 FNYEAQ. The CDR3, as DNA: TGTGCCAGCAGCTTAGGAACGGGAGTCGGAGCTTTCTTT. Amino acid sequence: CASSLGTGVGAFF. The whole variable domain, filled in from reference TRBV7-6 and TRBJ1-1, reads GAGVSQSPRYKVTKRGQDVALRCDPISGHVSLYWYRQALGQGPEFLTYFNYEAQQDKSGLPNDRFSAERPEGSISTLTIQRTEQRDSAMYRCASSLGTGVGAFFGQGTRLTVV.

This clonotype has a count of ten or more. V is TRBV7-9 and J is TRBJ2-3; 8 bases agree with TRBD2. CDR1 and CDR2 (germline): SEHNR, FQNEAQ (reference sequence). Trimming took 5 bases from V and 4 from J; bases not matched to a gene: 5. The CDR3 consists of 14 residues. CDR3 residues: CASSPGLAADTQYF. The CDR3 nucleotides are TGTGCCAGCAGCCCCGGACTAGCAGCAGATACGCAGTATTTT.

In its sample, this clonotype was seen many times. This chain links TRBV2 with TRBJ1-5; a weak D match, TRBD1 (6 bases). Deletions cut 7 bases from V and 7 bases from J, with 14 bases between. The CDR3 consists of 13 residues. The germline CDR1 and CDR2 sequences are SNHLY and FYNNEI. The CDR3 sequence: CASTNRDGQPQHF. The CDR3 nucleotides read TGTGCCAGCACAAACAGGGATGGACAGCCCCAGCATTTT.

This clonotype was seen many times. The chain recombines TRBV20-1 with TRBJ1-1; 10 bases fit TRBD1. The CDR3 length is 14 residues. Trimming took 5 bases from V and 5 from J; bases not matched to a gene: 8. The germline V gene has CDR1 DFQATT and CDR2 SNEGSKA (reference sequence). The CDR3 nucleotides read TGCAGTGCTCTCCGACAGGGGGCCAGTACTGAAGCTTTCTTT. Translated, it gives CSALRQGASTEAFF.

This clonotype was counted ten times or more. The CDR3 DNA follows: TGCAGTGCTAGAGGGTGGGGGAGCGGGGGGGCGACAGATACGCAGTATTTT. This encodes CSARGWGSGGATDTQYF. The chain couples TRBV20-1 to TRBJ2-3, with 10 bases fitting TRBD2. CDR1 is DFQATT and CDR2 is SNEGSKA in the germline V gene (reference sequence). This CDR3 region has 17 residues. V gave up 1 base and J gave up 3 bases; unmatched junction bases: 10.

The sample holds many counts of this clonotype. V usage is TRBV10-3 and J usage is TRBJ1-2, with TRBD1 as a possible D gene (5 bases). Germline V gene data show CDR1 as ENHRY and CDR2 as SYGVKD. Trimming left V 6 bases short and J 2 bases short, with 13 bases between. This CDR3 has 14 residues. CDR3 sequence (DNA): TGTGCCATCAGCGGTCGCGGGGGGAACTATGGCTACACCTTC. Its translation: CAISGRGGNYGYTF.

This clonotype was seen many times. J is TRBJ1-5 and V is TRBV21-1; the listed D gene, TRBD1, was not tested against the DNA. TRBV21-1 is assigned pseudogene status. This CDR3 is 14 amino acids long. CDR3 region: CASSHRGPGQPQHF. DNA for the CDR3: TGTGCCAGCAGCCACAGGGGACCTGGTCAGCCCCAGCATTTT.

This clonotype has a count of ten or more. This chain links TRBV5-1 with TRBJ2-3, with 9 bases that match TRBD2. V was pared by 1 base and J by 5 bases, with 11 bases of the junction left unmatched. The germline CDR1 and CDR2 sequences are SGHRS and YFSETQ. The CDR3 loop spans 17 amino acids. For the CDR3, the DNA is TGCGCCAGCAGCTTGAGAGGTGGCGGGGGGGCCGTAGATACGCAGTATTTT. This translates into CASSLRGGGGAVDTQYF.

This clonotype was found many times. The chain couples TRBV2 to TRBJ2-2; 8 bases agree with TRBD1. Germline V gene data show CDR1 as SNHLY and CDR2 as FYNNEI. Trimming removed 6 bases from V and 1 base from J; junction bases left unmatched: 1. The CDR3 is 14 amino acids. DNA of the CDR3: TGTGCCAGCAGGGACAGGGAGAACACCGGGGAGCTGTTTTTT. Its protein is CASRDRENTGELFF.

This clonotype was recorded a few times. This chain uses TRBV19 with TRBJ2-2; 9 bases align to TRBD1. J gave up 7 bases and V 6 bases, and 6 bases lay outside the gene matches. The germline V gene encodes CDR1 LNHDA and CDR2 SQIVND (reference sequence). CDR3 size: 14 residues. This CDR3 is CASRGDRAIGELFF. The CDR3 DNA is TGTGCCAGTAGGGGGGACAGGGCAATCGGGGAGCTGTTTTTT.

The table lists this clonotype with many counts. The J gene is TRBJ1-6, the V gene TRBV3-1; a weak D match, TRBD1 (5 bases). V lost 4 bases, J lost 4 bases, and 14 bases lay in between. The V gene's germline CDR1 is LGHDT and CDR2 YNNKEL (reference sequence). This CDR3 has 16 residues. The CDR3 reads CASSPRGEFYNSPLHF. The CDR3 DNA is TGTGCCAGCAGCCCCCGGGGGGAGTTTTATAATTCACCCCTCCACTTT.

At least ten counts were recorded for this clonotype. The CDR3 nucleotides read TGCGCCAGCAGCTCCGGGACAGCAATGAACACTGAAGCTTTCTTT. Residues: CASSSGTAMNTEAFF. The rearrangement uses TRBV4-1 and TRBJ1-1; 7 nucleotides agree with TRBD1. The CDR3 is made up of 15 amino acids. V lost 5 bases and J lost 0; bases outside the gene matches: 6. CDR1 and CDR2 (germline): MGHRA, YSYEKL.

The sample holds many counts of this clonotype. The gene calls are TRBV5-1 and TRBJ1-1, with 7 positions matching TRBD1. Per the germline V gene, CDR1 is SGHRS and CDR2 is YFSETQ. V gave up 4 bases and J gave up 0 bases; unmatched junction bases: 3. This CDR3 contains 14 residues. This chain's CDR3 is CASSADRVNTEAFF. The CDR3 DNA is TGCGCCAGCAGCGCAGACAGGGTGAACACTGAAGCTTTCTTT.

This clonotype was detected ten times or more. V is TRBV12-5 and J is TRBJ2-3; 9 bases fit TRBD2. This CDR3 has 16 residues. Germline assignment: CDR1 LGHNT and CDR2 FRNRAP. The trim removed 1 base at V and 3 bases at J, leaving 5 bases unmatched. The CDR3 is CASGLGAGGQTDTQYF. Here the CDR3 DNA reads TGTGCTAGTGGTTTGGGAGCGGGGGGCCAAACAGATACGCAGTATTTT.

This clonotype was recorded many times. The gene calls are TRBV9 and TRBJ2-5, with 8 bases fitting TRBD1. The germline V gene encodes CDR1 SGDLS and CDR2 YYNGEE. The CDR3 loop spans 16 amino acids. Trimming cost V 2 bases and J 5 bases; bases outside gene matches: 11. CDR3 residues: CASSVRPGAGGETQYF. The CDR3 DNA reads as TGTGCCAGCAGCGTCCGCCCAGGGGCAGGGGGCGAGACCCAGTACTTC.

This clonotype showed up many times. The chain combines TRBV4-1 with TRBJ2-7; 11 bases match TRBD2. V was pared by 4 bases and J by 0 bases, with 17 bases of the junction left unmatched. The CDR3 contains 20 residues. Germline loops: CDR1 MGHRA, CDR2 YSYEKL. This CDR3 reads CASSPRVLAGGRQSSYEQYF. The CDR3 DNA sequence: TGCGCCAGCAGCCCTCGCGTCCTAGCGGGGGGCCGACAAAGCTCCTACGAGCAGTACTTC.

DNA of the CDR3: TGTGCCACCAGCAGAGATGGGGGCAGGTTACGTAATATTGACTATGGCTACACCTTC. Protein product: CATSRDGGRLRNIDYGYTF. This chain links TRBV15 with TRBJ1-2, with a tentative D call TRBD1 (6 bases). Germline loops: CDR1 LNHNV, CDR2 YYDKDF (reference sequence). V shed 0 bases and J shed 3 bases, with 23 bases lying between them. This CDR3 has 19 amino acids.

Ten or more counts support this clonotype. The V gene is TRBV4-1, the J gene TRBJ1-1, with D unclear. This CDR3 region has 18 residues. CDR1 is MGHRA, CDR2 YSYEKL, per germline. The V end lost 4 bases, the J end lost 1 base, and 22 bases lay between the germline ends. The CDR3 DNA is TGCGCCAGCAGCCCCGGTTCAATCGGGCAGATAAGGAACACTGAAGCTTTCTTT. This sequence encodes CASSPGSIGQIRNTEAFF.

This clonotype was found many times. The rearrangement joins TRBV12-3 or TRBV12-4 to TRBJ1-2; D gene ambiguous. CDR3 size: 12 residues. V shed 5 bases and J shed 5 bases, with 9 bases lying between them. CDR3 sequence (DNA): TGTGCCAGCAGTCCGGGCCCATATGGCTACACCTTC. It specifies CASSPGPYGYTF.

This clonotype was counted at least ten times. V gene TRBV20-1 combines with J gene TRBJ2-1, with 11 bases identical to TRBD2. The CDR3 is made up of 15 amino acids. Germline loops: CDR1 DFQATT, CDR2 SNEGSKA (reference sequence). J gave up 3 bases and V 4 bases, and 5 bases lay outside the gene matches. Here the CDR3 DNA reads TGCAGTGCTACCCCGACTAGCGGGGACTACAATGAGCAGTTCTTC. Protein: CSATPTSGDYNEQFF.

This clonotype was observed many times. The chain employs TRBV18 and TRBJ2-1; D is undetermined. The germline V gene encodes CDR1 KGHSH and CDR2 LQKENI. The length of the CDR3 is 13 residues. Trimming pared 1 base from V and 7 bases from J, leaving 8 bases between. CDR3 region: CASSPQKENEQFF. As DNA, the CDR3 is TGTGCCAGCTCACCACAGAAGGAAAATGAGCAGTTCTTC.

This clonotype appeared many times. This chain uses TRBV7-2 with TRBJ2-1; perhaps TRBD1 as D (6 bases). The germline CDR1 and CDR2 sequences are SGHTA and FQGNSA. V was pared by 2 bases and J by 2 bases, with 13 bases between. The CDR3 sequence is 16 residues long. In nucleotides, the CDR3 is TGTGCCAGCAGCTTAAAGGCGGCAGGGGCCTACAATGAGCAGTTCTTC. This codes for CASSLKAAGAYNEQFF.

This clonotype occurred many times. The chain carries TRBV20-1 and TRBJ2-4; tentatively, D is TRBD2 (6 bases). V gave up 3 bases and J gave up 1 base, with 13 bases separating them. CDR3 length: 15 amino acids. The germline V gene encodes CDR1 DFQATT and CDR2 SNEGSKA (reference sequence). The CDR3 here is CSAREGFGAKNIQYF. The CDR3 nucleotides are TGCAGTGCTAGGGAGGGGTTTGGTGCCAAAAACATTCAGTACTTC.

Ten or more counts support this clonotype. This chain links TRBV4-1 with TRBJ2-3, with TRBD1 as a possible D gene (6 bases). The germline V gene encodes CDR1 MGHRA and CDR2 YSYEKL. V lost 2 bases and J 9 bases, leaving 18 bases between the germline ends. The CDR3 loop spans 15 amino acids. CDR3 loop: CASSQPTGKFNTQYF. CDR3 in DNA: TGCGCCAGCAGCCAACCAACAGGGAAGTTCAACACGCAGTATTTT.

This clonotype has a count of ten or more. The CDR3 spells CASSVAGAPTGELFF. CDR3 nucleotide sequence: TGCGCCAGCAGCGTAGCGGGGGCGCCGACCGGGGAGCTGTTTTTT. The rearrangement uses TRBV5-1 and TRBJ2-2; 9 positions agree with TRBD2. Per the germline V gene, CDR1 is SGHRS and CDR2 is YFSETQ. The CDR3 sequence is 15 residues long. V lost 4 bases and J lost 5; bases outside the gene matches: 6. Full variable domain (rest looked up from reference TRBV5-1 and TRBJ2-2): KAGVTQTPRYLIKTRGQQVTLSCSPISGHRSVSWYQQTPGQGLQFLFEYFSETQRNKGNFPGRFSGRQFSNSRSEMNVSTLELGDSALYLCASSVAGAPTGELFFGEGSRLTVL.

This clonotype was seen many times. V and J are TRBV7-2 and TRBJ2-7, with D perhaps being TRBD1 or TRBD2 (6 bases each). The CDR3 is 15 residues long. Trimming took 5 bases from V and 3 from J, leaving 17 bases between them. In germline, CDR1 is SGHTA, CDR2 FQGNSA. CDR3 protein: CASSLPRGGIYEQYF. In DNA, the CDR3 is TGTGCCAGCAGCCTGCCCAGGGGAGGAATCTACGAGCAGTACTTC. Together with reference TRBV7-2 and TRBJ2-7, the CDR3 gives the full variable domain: GAGVSQSPSNKVTEKGKDVELRCDPISGHTALYWYRQSLGQGLEFLIYFQGNSAPDKSGLPSDRFSAERTGGSVSTLTIQRTQQEDSAVYLCASSLPRGGIYEQYFGPGTRLTVT.